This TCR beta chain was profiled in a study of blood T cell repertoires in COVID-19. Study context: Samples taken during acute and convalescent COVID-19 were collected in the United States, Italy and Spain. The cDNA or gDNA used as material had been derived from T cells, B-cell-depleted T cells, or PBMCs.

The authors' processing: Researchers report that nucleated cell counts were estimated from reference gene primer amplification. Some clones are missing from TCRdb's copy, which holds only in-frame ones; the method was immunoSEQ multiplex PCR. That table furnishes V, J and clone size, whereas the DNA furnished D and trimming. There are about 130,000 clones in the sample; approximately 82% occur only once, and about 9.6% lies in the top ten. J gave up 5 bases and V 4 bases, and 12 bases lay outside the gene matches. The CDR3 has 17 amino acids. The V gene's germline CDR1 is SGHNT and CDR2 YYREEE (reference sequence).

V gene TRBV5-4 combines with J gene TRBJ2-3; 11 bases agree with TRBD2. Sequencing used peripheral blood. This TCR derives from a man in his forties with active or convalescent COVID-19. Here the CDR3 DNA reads TGTGCCAGCAGCAGAGGAGGGACTAGCGGAGGGTTAGATACGCAGTATTTT. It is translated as CASSRGGTSGGLDTQYF.